This TCR beta chain was profiled in a study of blood T cell repertoires in COVID-19 (dated by TCRdb to the early 2020s). About the full investigation: The collaborator samples originated in the United States, Italy and Spain and spanned the acute and convalescent phases of COVID-19. The prospective study material was composed of cDNA or gDNA derived from T cells, B-cell-depleted T cells, or PBMCs. Deeply sampled blood TCRbeta repertoires from subjects exposed to, actively infected with, or recovered from COVID-19 were included in the dataset. The repertoires were released in a freely available public database intended as a resource for research on the immune response to SARS-CoV-2. The samples were drawn from the first 160 participants of the ongoing ImmuneRACE study and from more than 1,000 subjects provided by 6 global collaborators. The sample metadata nearly always contained a de-identified subject ID, COVID-19 status, age in years and sex. Where HLA class I and class II types were available, the types were taken from metadata supplied by the sample provider, not from assay-based typing.

Results the study describes overall, beyond this receptor: The quantity of clinical and demographic metadata differed by source and by participant and was supplied without curation.

Another Seattle source contributed samples from volunteer blood donors who had recovered from COVID-19. The collaborating institutions used their own protocols to collect whole blood in K2EDTA tubes. Collaborator samples were shipped for TCRbeta analysis as frozen whole blood, isolated PBMCs, or DNA extracted from either sample type. As concerns this clone: Its cognate antigen has yet to be identified. Per-base qualities were not stored, and no clone one base away is much larger.

TCRbeta CDR3 regions were amplified from genomic DNA by means of the immunoSEQ Assay, a bias-controlled multiplex PCR. On the study's bioinformatics: Within the assay, amplification of reference gene primers was used to estimate how many nucleated cells each sample contained. To quantify the absolute abundance of each unique TCRbeta CDR3 rearrangement, sequence reads were collapsed and filtered. For each sample, productive Simpson clonality was calculated as the square root of Simpson's diversity index over productive rearrangements. TCRdb holds this immuneACCESS table with in-frame rearrangements only. Some clones are missing; in checked studies, unresolved V genes explain under half, and the rest has no known cause. For V, J and clone size, that table is used; D and trimming come from the DNA. This sample is represented by roughly 240,000 clones; roughly 83% of them were singletons. Of the sample, 4.6% is held by the ten largest clones.

Trimming takes 4 bases from V and 4 bases from J, and the germline ends sit 6 bases apart. CDR1 and CDR2 (SGHNT, YYREEE) derive from the germline V gene (reference sequence). Counted from cysteine to phenylalanine, this CDR3 has 13 amino acids. The read is trimmed to its CDR3 DNA, 39 bases read in frame from base 1. The chain is encoded by TRBV5-4 joined to TRBJ2-6, with the D gene call left open. The TCR originated in a man aged 55 to 70 who had recovered from COVID-19. The specimen sequenced was peripheral blood. The sequenced DNA: TGTGCCAGCAGCGCTCAGGGGGCCAACGTCCTGACTTTC. Its translation is CASSAQGANVLTF. Beyond the CDR3, the reference TRBV5-4 and TRBJ2-6 genes provide the residues; the full variable domain reads: ETGVTQSPTHLIKTRGQQVTLRCSSQSGHNTVSWYQQALGQGPQFIFQYYREEENGRGNFPPRFSGLQFPNYSSELNVNALELDDSALYLCASSAQGANVLTFGAGSRLTVL.